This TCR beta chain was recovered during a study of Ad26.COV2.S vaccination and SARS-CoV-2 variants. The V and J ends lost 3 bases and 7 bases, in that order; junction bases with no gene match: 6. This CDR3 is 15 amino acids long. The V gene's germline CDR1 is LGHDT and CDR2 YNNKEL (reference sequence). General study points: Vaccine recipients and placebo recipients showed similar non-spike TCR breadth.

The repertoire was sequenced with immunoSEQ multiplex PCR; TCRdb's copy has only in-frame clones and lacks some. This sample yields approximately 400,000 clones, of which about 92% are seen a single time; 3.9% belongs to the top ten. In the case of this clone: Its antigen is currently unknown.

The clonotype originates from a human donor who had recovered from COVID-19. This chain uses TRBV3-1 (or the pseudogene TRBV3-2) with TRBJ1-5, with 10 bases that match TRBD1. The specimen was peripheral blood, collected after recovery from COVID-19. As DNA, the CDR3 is TGTGCCAGCAGCCAGACAGGGGGCGCGGAGCAGCCCCAGCATTTT. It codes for CASSQTGGAEQPQHF.